This TCR beta chain was sequenced for a study of blood T cells in healthy people across ages. The CDR3 extends over 12 amino acids. The germline CDR1 and CDR2 sequences are SQVTM and ANQGSEA. The germline V and J ends were trimmed by 3 bases and 4 bases, with 9 bases remaining between them. Combining a sample-barcoded 5' primer with a J-beta primer mix, a second PCR ran for roughly 7 to 12 cycles. TCRdb ran MiXCR on the 5' RACE reads and lists one entry per CDR3 protein. The table has about 680,000 distinct CDR3 sequences, approximately 50% seen once. This receptor was obtained from a woman aged 55-75 years in good health. This chain links TRBV29-1 with TRBJ2-5, with D possibly being TRBD2 (5 bases). The sequencing sample was made of blood. CDR3 residues: CSVEGGLETQYF. The CDR3 DNA sequence: TGCAGCGTTGAGGGCGGGCTAGAGACCCAGTACTTC.